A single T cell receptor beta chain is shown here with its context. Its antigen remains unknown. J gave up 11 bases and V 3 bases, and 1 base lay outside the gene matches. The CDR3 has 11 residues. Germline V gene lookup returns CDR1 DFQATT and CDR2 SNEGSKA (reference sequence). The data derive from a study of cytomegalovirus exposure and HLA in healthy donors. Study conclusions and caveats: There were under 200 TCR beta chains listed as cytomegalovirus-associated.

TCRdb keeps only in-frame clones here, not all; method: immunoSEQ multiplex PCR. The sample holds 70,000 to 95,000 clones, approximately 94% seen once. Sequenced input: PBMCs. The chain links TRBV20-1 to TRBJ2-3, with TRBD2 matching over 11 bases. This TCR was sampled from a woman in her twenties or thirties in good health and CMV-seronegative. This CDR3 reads CSASLAGGQYF. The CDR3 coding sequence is TGCAGTGCTAGTCTAGCGGGGGGGCAGTATTTT.